A single sample is the source of the 7 T cell receptor beta chains below, sequenced in a study of CD8+ T cells in alopecia areata. Once RNA had been extracted, it was reverse transcribed into cDNA to act as the sequencing template. The method was immunoSEQ multiplex PCR; TCRdb's version includes in-frame clones alone and lacks a portion of them. The sample contains about 190,000 clones, roughly 60% of which appear only once. Treatment of the sample: oral pan-JAK inhibitor, 5-10 mg twice daily. The sequencing used CD4+ T cells sorted from blood, collected at approximately week 49, from a patient treated with tofacitinib. The receptors here all came from a human donor with alopecia areata.

This chain uses TRBV11-2 with TRBJ2-7, with TRBD1 identical over 8 bases. CDR1 SGHAT and CDR2 FQNNGV come from the germline V gene. J lost 4 bases, V lost 7 bases, and 3 bases had no gene match. This CDR3 has 12 residues. The CDR3, as DNA: TGTGCCAGCAACCGACAGGGGTACGAGCAGTACTTC. It yields the protein CASNRQGYEQYF.

The rearrangement uses TRBV10-3 and TRBJ2-6, with D possibly TRBD1 on 6 matching bases. Trimming removed 4 bases from V and 0 bases from J, with 16 bases in between. CDR1 and CDR2 from the germline V gene are ENHRY and SYGVKD. The CDR3 totals 18 residues. The CDR3 protein is CAISVQDSPGSGANVLTF. DNA of the CDR3: TGTGCCATCAGTGTCCAGGACAGCCCCGGCTCTGGGGCCAACGTCCTGACTTTC.

V is TRBV6-6 and J is TRBJ2-4, with a possible D match to TRBD2 (6 bases). Germline-derived CDR1 and CDR2 are MNHNY and SVGAGI (reference sequence). This CDR3 region has 16 residues. Deletions cut 2 bases from V and 0 bases from J, with 11 bases between. CDR3 bases: TGTGCCAGCAGTTACCCCCCCGGGAGAGCCAAAAACATTCAGTACTTC. Encoded protein: CASSYPPGRAKNIQYF.

V usage is TRBV5-1 and J usage is TRBJ2-7; D unclear. The V and J ends lost 0 bases and 2 bases respectively, with 9 bases between them. The germline CDR1 and CDR2 sequences are SGHRS and YFSETQ. There are 14 residues in the CDR3. CDR3 region: CASSLEVPPYEQYF. For the CDR3, the DNA is TGCGCCAGCAGCTTGGAGGTCCCCCCCTACGAGCAGTACTTC.

This chain uses TRBV29-1 with TRBJ1-5; 7 bases agree with TRBD1. Germline CDR1 and CDR2: SQVTM and ANQGSEA. CDR3 length equals 16 residues. Trimming at V came to 4 bases and at J to 3 bases, leaving 12 bases not matched to a gene. In DNA, the CDR3 is TGCAGCGTTGGTACTAGACAGGGATGGGACAATCAGCCCCAGCATTTT. Translated, it gives CSVGTRQGWDNQPQHF.

The V call is TRBV5-6, the J call TRBJ1-2; 7 bases fit TRBD1. V lost 4 bases, J lost 5 bases, and 5 bases stayed unmatched. This CDR3 spans 13 amino acids. Germline V gene sequence: CDR1 SGHDT, CDR2 YYEEEE. CDR3 DNA sequence: TGTGCCAGCAGCGGGGGGACAGCGTATGGCTACACCTTC. Translating gives CASSGGTAYGYTF. The variable domain in full, completed from reference TRBV5-6 and TRBJ1-2, reads DAGVTQSPTHLIKTRGQQVTLRCSPKSGHDTVSWYQQALGQGPQFIFQYYEEEERQRGNFPDRFSGHQFPNYSSELNVNALLLGDSALYLCASSGGTAYGYTFGSGTRLTVV.

With respect to this clone: The sample has other DNA sequences that encode this CDR3 too. The V gene is TRBV4-3, the J gene TRBJ2-5; D gene uncertain. Trimming removed 0 bases at V and 3 bases at J, with 8 bases between. CDR1 is LGHNA and CDR2 is YSLEER in the germline V gene. The CDR3 extends over 14 amino acids. CDR3 sequence (DNA): TGCGCCAGCAGCCAAGAGTATAGAAAAGAGACCCAGTACTTC. Translating it yields CASSQEYRKETQYF.